Shown below are 13 T cell receptor beta chains from a single sample sequenced in a study of PD-1 blockade in classical Hodgkin lymphoma. Every patient had relapsed following autologous stem cell transplantation, and cohorts differed in brentuximab vedotin exposure. The repertoire was sequenced with immunoSEQ multiplex PCR; TCRdb's copy has only in-frame clones and lacks some. This sample carries approximately 65,000 clones, approximately 88% of them seen once, and the ten largest clones take approximately 13%. The material was peripheral blood mononuclear cells (PBMCs), obtained at baseline. These receptors all stem from a human donor with classical Hodgkin lymphoma.

This clone has more than one count but fewer than ten. The chain uses TRBV19 and TRBJ1-2; maybe TRBD1 (5 bases). The germline CDR1 and CDR2 sequences are LNHDA and SQIVND (reference sequence). CDR3 length: 13 residues. The ends were cut back, 6 bases at V and 3 bases at J, with 11 bases in the middle. The DNA for the CDR3 is TGTGCCAGTAGCCTGTCGGGGGACTATGGCTACACCTTC. Protein: CASSLSGDYGYTF.

This clone has just a few counts. V usage is TRBV18 and J usage is TRBJ1-1, with D maybe TRBD1 (6 bases). This CDR3 has 13 residues. Trimming took 4 bases from V and 1 from J, leaving 7 bases between them. Germline CDR1 is KGHSH and CDR2 is LQKENI. CDR3 nucleotide sequence: TGTGCCAGCTCACTCAGGGGGAACACTGAAGCTTTCTTT. This codes for CASSLRGNTEAFF.

The genes are TRBV18 and TRBJ1-2; TRBD1 might be the D (5 bases). V lost 2 bases to trimming and J lost 7 bases, with 8 bases between them. The CDR3 contains 12 residues. Germline assignment: CDR1 KGHSH and CDR2 LQKENI. The CDR3 sequence: CASSPSGPGYTF. The CDR3 DNA reads TGTGCCAGCTCACCATCGGGACCTGGCTACACCTTC. Full variable domain (remainder filled in from reference TRBV18 and TRBJ1-2): NAGVMQNPRHLVRRRGQEARLRCSPMKGHSHVYWYRQLPEEGLKFMVYLQKENIIDESGMPKERFSAEFPKEGPSILRIQQVVRGDSAAYFCASSPSGPGYTFGSGTRLTVV.

This rearrangement joins TRBV7-2 to TRBJ2-2, with D hard to call. The germline CDR1 and CDR2 sequences are SGHTA and FQGNSA. The CDR3 runs to 13 residues. Trimming stripped 10 bases from V and 1 base from J, with 10 bases between. For the CDR3, the DNA is TGTGCCATCGGACGGAGGAACACCGGGGAGCTGTTTTTT. Translated: CAIGRRNTGELFF.

J is TRBJ1-1 and V is TRBV7-9, with D unresolved. CDR1 SEHNR and CDR2 FQNEAQ come from the germline V gene (reference sequence). CDR3 length: 13 residues. Trimming stripped 1 base from V and 4 bases from J, with 7 bases between. As DNA, the CDR3 is TGTGCCAGCAGCTTAGAGGCATCCACTGAAGCTTTCTTT. This translates into CASSLEASTEAFF.

The chain joins TRBV7-9 to TRBJ2-7; no clear D. Germline CDR1 reads SEHNR; CDR2 reads FQNEAQ (reference sequence). The germline V and J ends were trimmed by 4 bases and 0 bases, with 13 bases remaining between them. The CDR3 has 15 residues. The CDR3 DNA sequence: TGTGCCAGCAGCTCTCTCATGAGTAGCTCCTACGAGCAGTACTTC. Translating it yields CASSSLMSSSYEQYF.

The rearrangement uses TRBV15 and TRBJ1-5; D is unresolved. With 0 bases removed from V and 3 bases from J, the gap between germline ends came to 15 bases. CDR1 is LNHNV, CDR2 YYDKDF, per germline (reference sequence). CDR3 length: 17 amino acids. CDR3 sequence reads: CATSRDNWRQSNQPQHF. The CDR3 DNA reads TGTGCCACCAGCAGAGATAATTGGCGGCAGTCCAATCAGCCCCAGCATTTT.

This clone was counted only a few times. The rearrangement joins TRBV18 to TRBJ2-4; 7 positions match TRBD1. J was trimmed by 0 bases and V by 1 base; bases with no gene match: 6. This CDR3 contains 17 residues. Germline CDR1 KGHSH, CDR2 LQKENI. Written as DNA, the CDR3 is TGTGCCAGCTCACCACTCAGGGGGACACTAGCCAAAAACATTCAGTACTTC. It codes for CASSPLRGTLAKNIQYF.

The chain links TRBV6-5 to TRBJ1-1, with D possibly being TRBD1 (5 bases). Trimming removed 0 bases from V and 8 bases from J, with 13 bases in between. Germline CDR1 and CDR2: MNHEY and SVGAGI. CDR3 length: 14 amino acids. The CDR3 bases are TGTGCCAGCAGTTACTCGAAGGGGATAAGCGAAGCTTTCTTT. This encodes CASSYSKGISEAFF.

This chain connects TRBV18 to TRBJ2-7; D is perhaps TRBD1 (6 bases). CDR1 and CDR2 (germline): KGHSH, LQKENI. Trimming removed 0 bases from V and 1 base from J, with 19 bases in between. The length of the CDR3 is 18 residues. CDR3 residues: CASSPPRVGAQGSYEQYF. The CDR3 nucleotides read TGTGCCAGCTCACCACCGCGGGTGGGAGCTCAGGGGTCCTACGAGCAGTACTTC.

CDR3 region: CASKSSPTNEKLFF. CDR3 nucleotide sequence: TGTGCCAGCAAGTCAAGCCCAACTAATGAAAAACTGTTTTTT. This chain joins TRBV7-6 and TRBJ1-4; D uncertain. This CDR3 is built from 14 residues. The V and J ends lost 7 bases and 0 bases respectively, with 9 bases between them. The V gene's germline CDR1 is SGHVS and CDR2 FNYEAQ. Filled out from reference TRBV7-6 and TRBJ1-4, the complete variable domain reads GAGVSQSPRYKVTKRGQDVALRCDPISGHVSLYWYRQALGQGPEFLTYFNYEAQQDKSGLPNDRFSAERPEGSISTLTIQRTEQRDSAMYRCASKSSPTNEKLFFGSGTQLSVL.

The chain joins TRBV7-6 to TRBJ1-2; D not certain. V was clipped by 5 bases and J by 4 bases, with 14 bases between them. This CDR3 is built from 14 residues. CDR1 SGHVS and CDR2 FNYEAQ come from the germline V gene. CDR3: CASSQARIGYGYTF. As DNA, the CDR3 is TGTGCCAGCAGCCAGGCGAGAATCGGCTATGGCTACACCTTC.

This chain uses TRBV18 with TRBJ2-5, with no clear D. The end of the DNA is better explained by TRBJ2-7, so the J call may be wrong. Germline CDR1 KGHSH, CDR2 LQKENI. The CDR3 loop spans 14 amino acids. The DNA of the CDR3 is TGTGCCAGCTCACCTCAAACTGTGGCCTACGAGCAGTACTTC. Translating it yields CASSPQTVAYEQYF.